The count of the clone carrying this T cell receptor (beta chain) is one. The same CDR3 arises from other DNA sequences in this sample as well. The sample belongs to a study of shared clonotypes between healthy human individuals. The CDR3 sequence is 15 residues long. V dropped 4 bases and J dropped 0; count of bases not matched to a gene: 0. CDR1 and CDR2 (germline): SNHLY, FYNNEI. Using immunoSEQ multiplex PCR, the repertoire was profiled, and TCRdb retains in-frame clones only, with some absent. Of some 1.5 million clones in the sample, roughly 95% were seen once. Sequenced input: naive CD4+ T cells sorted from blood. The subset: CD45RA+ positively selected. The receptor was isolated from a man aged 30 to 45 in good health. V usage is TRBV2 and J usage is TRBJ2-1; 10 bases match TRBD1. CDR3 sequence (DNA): TGTGCCAGCAGTGGGGACAGGGGCTCCTACAATGAGCAGTTCTTC. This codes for CASSGDRGSYNEQFF.